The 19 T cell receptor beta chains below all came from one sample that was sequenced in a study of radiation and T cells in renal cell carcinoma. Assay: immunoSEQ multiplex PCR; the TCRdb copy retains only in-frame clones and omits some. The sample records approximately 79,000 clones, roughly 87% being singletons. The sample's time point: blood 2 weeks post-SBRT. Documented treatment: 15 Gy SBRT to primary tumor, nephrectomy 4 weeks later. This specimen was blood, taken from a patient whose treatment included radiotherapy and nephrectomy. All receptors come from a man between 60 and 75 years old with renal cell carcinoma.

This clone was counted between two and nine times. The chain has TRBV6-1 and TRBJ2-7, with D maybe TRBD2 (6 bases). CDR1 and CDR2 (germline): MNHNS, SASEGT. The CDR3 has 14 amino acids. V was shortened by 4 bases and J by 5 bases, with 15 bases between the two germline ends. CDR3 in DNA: TGTGCCAGCAGTGGAACGGGAGCACCCGACGAGCAGTACTTC. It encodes CASSGTGAPDEQYF.

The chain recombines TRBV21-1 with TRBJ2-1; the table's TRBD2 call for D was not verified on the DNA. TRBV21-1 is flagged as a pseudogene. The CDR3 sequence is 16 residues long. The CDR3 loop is CASSKTSGHGLNEQFF. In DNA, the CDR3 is TGTGCCAGCAGCAAGACTAGCGGGCACGGCCTCAATGAGCAGTTCTTC.

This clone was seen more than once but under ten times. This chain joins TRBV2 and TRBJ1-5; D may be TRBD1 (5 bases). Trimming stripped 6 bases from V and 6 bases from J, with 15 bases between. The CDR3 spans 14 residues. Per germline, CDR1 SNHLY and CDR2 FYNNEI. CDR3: CASRRGPRGQPQHF. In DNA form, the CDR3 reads TGTGCCAGCAGACGGGGACCGAGGGGTCAGCCCCAGCATTTT. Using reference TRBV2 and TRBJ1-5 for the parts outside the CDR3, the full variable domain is EPEVTQTPSHQVTQMGQEVILRCVPISNHLYFYWYRQILGQKVEFLVSFYNNEISEKSEIFDDQFSVERPDGSNFTLKIRSTKLEDSAMYFCASRRGPRGQPQHFGDGTRLSIL.

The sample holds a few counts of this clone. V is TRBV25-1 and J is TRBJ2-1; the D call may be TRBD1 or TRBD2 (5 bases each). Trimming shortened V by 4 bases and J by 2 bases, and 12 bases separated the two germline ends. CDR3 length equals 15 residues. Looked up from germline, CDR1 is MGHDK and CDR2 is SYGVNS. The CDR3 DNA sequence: TGTGCCAGCAGTGCCAGGGAGAACACCTACAATGAGCAGTTCTTC. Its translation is CASSARENTYNEQFF.

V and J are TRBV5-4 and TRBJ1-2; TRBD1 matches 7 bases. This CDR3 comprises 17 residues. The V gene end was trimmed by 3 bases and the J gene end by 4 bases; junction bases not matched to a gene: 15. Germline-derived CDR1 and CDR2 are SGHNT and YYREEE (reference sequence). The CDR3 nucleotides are TGTGCCAGCAGCTCGGAGGCACAGGGGATCGGAAGCTATGGCTACACCTTC. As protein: CASSSEAQGIGSYGYTF. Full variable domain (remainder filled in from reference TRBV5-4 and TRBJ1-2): ETGVTQSPTHLIKTRGQQVTLRCSSQSGHNTVSWYQQALGQGPQFIFQYYREEENGRGNFPPRFSGLQFPNYSSELNVNALELDDSALYLCASSSEAQGIGSYGYTFGSGTRLTVV.

The CDR3 protein is CASSELPGTSGFKNIQYF. The DNA for the CDR3 is TGTGCCAGCAGCGAATTACCCGGGACTAGCGGCTTCAAAAACATTCAGTACTTC. The chain recombines TRBV9 with TRBJ2-4, with 11 bases aligning to TRBD2. The V gene's germline CDR1 is SGDLS and CDR2 YYNGEE. The CDR3 has 18 amino acids. V lost 3 bases, J lost 3 bases, and 11 bases stayed unmatched.

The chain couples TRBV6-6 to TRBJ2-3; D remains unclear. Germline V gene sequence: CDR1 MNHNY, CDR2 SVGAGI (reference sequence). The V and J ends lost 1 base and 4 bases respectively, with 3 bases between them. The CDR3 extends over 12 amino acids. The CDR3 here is CASSYFSDTQYF. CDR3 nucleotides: TGTGCCAGCAGTTACTTCTCAGATACGCAGTATTTT.

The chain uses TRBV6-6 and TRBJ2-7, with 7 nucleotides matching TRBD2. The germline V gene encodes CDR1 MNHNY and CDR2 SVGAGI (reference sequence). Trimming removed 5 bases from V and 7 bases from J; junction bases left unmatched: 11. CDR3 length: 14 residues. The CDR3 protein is CASSKLAPVGEQYF. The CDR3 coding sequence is TGTGCCAGCAGTAAACTAGCGCCGGTGGGGGAGCAGTACTTC.

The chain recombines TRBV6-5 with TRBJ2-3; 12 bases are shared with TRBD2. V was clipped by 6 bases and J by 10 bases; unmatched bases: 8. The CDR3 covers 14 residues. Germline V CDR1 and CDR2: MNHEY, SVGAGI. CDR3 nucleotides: TGTGCCAGCAGCCGACTAGCGGGGGCGGGATCGCAGTATTTT. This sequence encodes CASSRLAGAGSQYF.

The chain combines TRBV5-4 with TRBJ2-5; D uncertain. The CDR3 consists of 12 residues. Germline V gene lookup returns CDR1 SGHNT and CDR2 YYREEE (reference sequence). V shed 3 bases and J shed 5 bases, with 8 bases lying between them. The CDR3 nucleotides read TGTGCCAGCAGCTCAGGAATGGAGACCCAGTACTTC. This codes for CASSSGMETQYF. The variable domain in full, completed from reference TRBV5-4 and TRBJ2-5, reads ETGVTQSPTHLIKTRGQQVTLRCSSQSGHNTVSWYQQALGQGPQFIFQYYREEENGRGNFPPRFSGLQFPNYSSELNVNALELDDSALYLCASSSGMETQYFGPGTRLLVL.

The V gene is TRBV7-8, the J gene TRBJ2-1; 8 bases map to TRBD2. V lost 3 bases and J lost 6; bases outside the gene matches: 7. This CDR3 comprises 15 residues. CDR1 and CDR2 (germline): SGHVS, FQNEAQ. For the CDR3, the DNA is TGTGCCAGCAGCTTGCCGGGAGGGGGGCTCAATGAGCAGTTCTTC. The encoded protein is CASSLPGGGLNEQFF.

This CDR3 reads CASSLSPQNTEAFF. In DNA form, the CDR3 reads TGTGCCAGCAGTTTAAGCCCTCAGAACACTGAAGCTTTCTTT. This chain uses TRBV28 with TRBJ1-1; D ambiguous. The CDR3 is 14 residues long. Per germline, CDR1 MDHEN and CDR2 SYDVKM. Deletions cut 2 bases from V and 1 base from J, with 8 bases between.

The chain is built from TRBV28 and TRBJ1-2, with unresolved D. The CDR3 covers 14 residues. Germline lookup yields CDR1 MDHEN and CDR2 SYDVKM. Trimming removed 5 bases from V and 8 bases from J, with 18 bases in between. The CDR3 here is CASSPLTTLTGYTF. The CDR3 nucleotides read TGTGCCAGCAGTCCCCTTACGACATTGACAGGCTACACCTTC.

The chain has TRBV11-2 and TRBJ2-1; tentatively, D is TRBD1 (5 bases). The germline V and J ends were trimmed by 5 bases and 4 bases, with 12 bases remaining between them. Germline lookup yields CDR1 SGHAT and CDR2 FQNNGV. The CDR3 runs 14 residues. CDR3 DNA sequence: TGTGCCAGCAGCCCATTTGACAGTTACAATGAGCAGTTCTTC. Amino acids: CASSPFDSYNEQFF. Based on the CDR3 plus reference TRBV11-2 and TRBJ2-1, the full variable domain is EAGVAQSPRYKIIEKRQSVAFWCNPISGHATLYWYQQILGQGPKLLIQFQNNGVVDDSQLPKDRFSAERLKGVDSTLKIQPAKLEDSAVYLCASSPFDSYNEQFFGPGTRLTVL.

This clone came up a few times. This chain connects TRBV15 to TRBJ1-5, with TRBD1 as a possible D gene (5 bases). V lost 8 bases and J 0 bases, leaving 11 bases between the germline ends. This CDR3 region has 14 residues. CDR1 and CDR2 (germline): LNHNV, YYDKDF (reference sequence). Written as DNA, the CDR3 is TGTGCCACCGGCTCGACAGTTAGCAATCAGCCCCAGCATTTT. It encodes CATGSTVSNQPQHF.

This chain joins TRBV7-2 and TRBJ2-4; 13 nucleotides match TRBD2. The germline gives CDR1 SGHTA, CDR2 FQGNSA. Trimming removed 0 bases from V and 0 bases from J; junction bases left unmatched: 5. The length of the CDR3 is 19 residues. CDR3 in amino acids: CASSLAGTSGELAKNIQYF. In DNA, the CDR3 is TGTGCCAGCAGCTTAGCAGGGACTAGCGGGGAACTAGCCAAAAACATTCAGTACTTC.

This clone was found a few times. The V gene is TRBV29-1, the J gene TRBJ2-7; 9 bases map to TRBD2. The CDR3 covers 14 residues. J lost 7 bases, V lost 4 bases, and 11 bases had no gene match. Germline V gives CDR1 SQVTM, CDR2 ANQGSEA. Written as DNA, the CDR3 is TGCAGCGTTGGGTTCGGCGGGAGGGCCTCGGAGCAGTACTTC. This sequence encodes CSVGFGGRASEQYF.

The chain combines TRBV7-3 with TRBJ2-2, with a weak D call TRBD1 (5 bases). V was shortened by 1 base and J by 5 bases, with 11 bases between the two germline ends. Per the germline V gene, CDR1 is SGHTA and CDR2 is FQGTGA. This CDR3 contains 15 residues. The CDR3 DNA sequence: TGTGCCAGCAGCTTAAACTCAGGGTCTACCGGGGAGCTGTTTTTT. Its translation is CASSLNSGSTGELFF.

DNA of the CDR3: TGTGCCACCAGCAAGGGGGGGTACGAGCAGTACTTC. Protein sequence: CATSKGGYEQYF. The rearrangement links TRBV15 to TRBJ2-7; TRBD2 is a possible D gene (7 bases). The V end was cut by 4 bases, the J end by 4 bases, with 8 bases between. The germline V gene encodes CDR1 LNHNV and CDR2 YYDKDF (reference sequence). The CDR3 loop spans 12 amino acids.